This T cell receptor (beta chain) appears in the sequencing data of a study of molecular identifiers for immune sequencing clone quantification. TCRdb recomputed calls from the PCR reads with MiXCR, one row per CDR3 protein. Among about half a million distinct CDR3 sequences listed, roughly 26% were seen once. A few counts support this clonotype. Germline assignment: CDR1 MDHEN and CDR2 SYDVKM. After removal of 5 bases from V and 4 bases from J, the junction contained 5 bases not matched to a gene. This CDR3 spans 14 amino acids. This clonotype originated in a human donor in good health. Some libraries in this study had Jurkat cell RNA spiked in. Material: naive CD8+ T cells from blood, with Jurkat cell RNA spiked in. Subset defined: FACS-sorted CD8+CD4-CCR7+CD45RA+ naive T cells. J is TRBJ2-5 and V is TRBV28; TRBD1 aligns across 9 bases. The CDR3 bases are TGTGCCAGCAGTCCGACAGGGGGACGAGAGACCCAGTACTTC. Its protein is CASSPTGGRETQYF.